This T cell receptor (beta chain) came from a study of T-cell memory formation after mild COVID-19. The germline V and J ends were trimmed by 7 bases and 10 bases, with 16 bases remaining between them. CDR3 size: 12 residues. Details on this clonotype: Its matching antigen is unknown.

Study conclusions and caveats: Clones that contracted from day 15 to 85 were balanced CD4/CD8, while later expanders leaned CD4+.

Using constant-segment primers, 5'RACE produced TCR alpha and TCR beta cDNA libraries carrying sample barcodes and UMIs. Each CDR3 protein is one row after TCRdb ran MiXCR on the 5' RACE reads. Of 300,000 to 400,000 distinct CDR3 sequences in the sample, under 25% were seen once. This sequence joins TRBV12-3 or TRBV12-4 and TRBJ1-1; D might be TRBD1 (6 bases). The sample consisted of PBMCs or a T cell subset sorted from them (not recorded which). The TCR was taken from an adult woman who had mild COVID-19 (a few samples of this study predate the infection). Cell type and time point are not known. The CDR3 nucleotides read TGTGCCAGCAATAAGGCAGGGGTGCGAGCTTTCTTT. Translation: CASNKAGVRAFF.